Below, 24 T cell receptor beta chains from the same sample are listed, as sequenced in a study of metastatic and nonmetastatic thyroid tumors. Using MiXCR, TCRdb re-called clones from the PCR reads. The sample records tens of thousands of clones, 25% being singletons. Until they underwent thyroid surgery, no patient had received any treatment. The sequenced sample was blood. These receptors all stem from a female donor with papillary thyroid cancer or a benign thyroid nodule (not recorded which). Some clones in this sample may be carry-over from other donors' samples.

This chain connects TRBV6-2 or TRBV6-3 to TRBJ2-3; no reliable D call. Trimming cost V 8 bases and J 6 bases, with 9 bases left between them. Per the germline V gene, CDR1 is MNHEY and CDR2 is SVGEGT. The CDR3 has 11 amino acids. As DNA, the CDR3 is TGTGCCAGCGGGATTGTTGATACGCAGTATTTT. Its protein product is CASGIVDTQYF.

This clone is termed medium-sized. The chain has TRBV11-3 and TRBJ1-1; no reliable D call. Germline values: CDR1 SGHNT, CDR2 YENEEA. The V gene lost 8 bases and the J gene lost 5 bases, with 12 bases spanning the gap. The CDR3 contains 12 residues. The CDR3 region has the DNA TGTGCCAGCGCATCAGCGGAGACTGAAGCTTTCTTT. Protein product: CASASAETEAFF.

The rearrangement joins TRBV4-1 to TRBJ2-7; D remains ambiguous. Between the trimmed V and J ends, which lost 1 base and 0 bases, there was a span of 10 bases. Germline assignment: CDR1 MGHRA and CDR2 YSYEKL. This CDR3 is built from 15 residues. The CDR3 here is CASSQVGGSSYEQYF. The CDR3 coding sequence is TGCGCCAGCAGCCAAGTCGGCGGTAGCTCCTACGAGCAGTACTTC.

This chain joins TRBV20-1 and TRBJ2-7; D may be TRBD2 (7 bases). The CDR3 is made up of 15 amino acids. V gave up 3 bases and J gave up 7 bases, with 22 bases separating them. Per germline, CDR1 DFQATT and CDR2 SNEGSKA (reference sequence). The CDR3 DNA reads as TGCAGTGCTAGTTTCTTTGTGGGGGGGCTATGGGAGCAGTACTTC. The encoded protein is CSASFFVGGLWEQYF.

This clone is categorized as medium-sized (0.01 to 0.1%). The rearrangement joins TRBV6-1 to TRBJ2-7; 10 nucleotides agree with TRBD2. The V and J ends lost 2 bases and 4 bases, in that order; junction bases with no gene match: 8. The CDR3 spans 16 residues. Germline lookup yields CDR1 MNHNS and CDR2 SASEGT. CDR3 residues: CASSETPSGSGYEQYF. The CDR3 DNA follows: TGTGCCAGCAGTGAAACCCCTAGCGGGAGTGGTTACGAGCAGTACTTC.

V and J are TRBV9 and TRBJ1-2; 7 bases agree with TRBD1. The CDR3 loop spans 15 amino acids. CDR1 and CDR2 from the germline V gene are SGDLS and YYNGEE. The V gene end was trimmed by 5 bases and the J gene end by 2 bases; junction bases not matched to a gene: 9. CDR3 amino acids: CASRSDRAANYGYTF. The CDR3 region has the DNA TGTGCCAGCAGGTCAGACAGGGCTGCGAACTATGGCTACACCTTC.

This clone was counted ten times or more. The V and J genes are TRBV3-1 and TRBJ1-1; no clear D gene. The V gene's germline CDR1 is LGHDT and CDR2 YNNKEL (reference sequence). The CDR3 length is 12 residues. V lost 5 bases, J lost 11 bases, and 15 bases lay in between. The CDR3 here is CASSESRSGAFF. The CDR3 coding sequence is TGTGCCAGCAGCGAATCCCGGAGTGGTGCTTTCTTT. The full variable domain, in which reference TRBV3-1 and TRBJ1-1 provide the parts outside the CDR3, is DTAVSQTPKYLVTQMGNDKSIKCEQNLGHDTMYWYKQDSKKFLKIMFSYNNKELIINETVPNRFSPKSPDKAHLNLHINSLELGDSAVYFCASSESRSGAFFGQGTRLTVV.

The chain joins TRBV28 to TRBJ2-7; TRBD2 agrees at 8 bases. Germline V gives CDR1 MDHEN, CDR2 SYDVKM. J was trimmed by 5 bases and V by 6 bases; bases with no gene match: 15. This CDR3 region has 16 residues. The CDR3 reads CASSPIRGGLFHEQYF. In DNA, the CDR3 is TGTGCCAGCAGCCCGATTCGGGGGGGTCTTTTTCACGAGCAGTACTTC.

The genes are TRBV2 and TRBJ2-7; D not resolved. The CDR3 contains 12 residues. The V end was cut by 8 bases, the J end by 0 bases, with 8 bases between. Per germline, CDR1 SNHLY and CDR2 FYNNEI. The chain's CDR3 is CASLYPSYEQYF. The DNA of the CDR3 is TGTGCCAGCCTTTATCCCTCCTACGAGCAGTACTTC.

This clone was observed at least ten times. The chain is built from TRBV30 and TRBJ1-2; TRBD1 agrees at 8 bases. The V gene's germline CDR1 is GTSNPN and CDR2 SVGIG (reference sequence). This CDR3 is 13 amino acids long. J gave up 0 bases and V 3 bases, and 0 bases lay outside the gene matches. CDR3 DNA: TGTGCCTGGAGACAGGGGGCTAACTATGGCTACACCTTC. Its protein is CAWRQGANYGYTF.

As for this clone: The junction does not match germline at one end; this may be a read error. The chain links TRBV20-1 to TRBJ2-1, with TRBD2 matching 7 bases. In germline, CDR1 is DFQATT, CDR2 SNEGSKA (reference sequence). The CDR3 consists of 16 residues. As DNA, the CDR3 is TGCAGTGCTGGCCATAGTGGGACTACGTCCGCCAATGATCAGTTCTTC. Translating it yields CSAGHSGTTSANDQFF.

This clone was observed a handful of times. The rearrangement uses TRBV20-1 and TRBJ2-5; perhaps TRBD1 as D (6 bases). This CDR3 spans 14 amino acids. Per germline, CDR1 DFQATT and CDR2 SNEGSKA (reference sequence). Trimming cost V 3 bases and J 3 bases, with 14 bases left between them. The CDR3 region has the DNA TGCAGTGCTAGGCACAGGGTCGGTGAAGAGACCCAGTACTTC. This translates into CSARHRVGEETQYF.

This clone has at least ten counts. The V call is TRBV10-3, the J call TRBJ1-2, with D uncertain. The CDR3 extends over 14 amino acids. Germline V gene lookup returns CDR1 ENHRY and CDR2 SYGVKD. Deletions cut 0 bases from V and 4 bases from J, with 9 bases between. This chain's CDR3 is CAISESANGYGYTF. CDR3 DNA: TGTGCCATCAGTGAGTCGGCCAATGGCTATGGCTACACCTTC.

This clone was detected many times. Different DNA sequences within this sample yield the same CDR3. The rearrangement joins TRBV20-1 to TRBJ2-5; maybe TRBD1 (5 bases). The CDR3 is 13 residues long. Trimming removed 3 bases at V and 1 base at J, with 9 bases between. CDR1 DFQATT and CDR2 SNEGSKA come from the germline V gene (reference sequence). Written as DNA, the CDR3 is TGCAGTGCTAGTTTTCAGGGCCAAGAGACCCAGTACTTC. Protein product: CSASFQGQETQYF.

This clone is judged medium-sized. V is TRBV6-1 and J is TRBJ1-3, with TRBD1 matching over 8 bases. The CDR3 has 16 amino acids. Germline V gene lookup returns CDR1 MNHNS and CDR2 SASEGT. Unmatched junction bases numbered 17, after V lost 7 bases and J lost 9 bases. Written as DNA, the CDR3 is TGTGCCAGCACAAACCACAGGGGGGGCACCTTAGGCACCATATATTTT. Translated, it gives CASTNHRGGTLGTIYF.

The chain has TRBV6-2 or TRBV6-3 and TRBJ2-5, with a tentative D call TRBD2 (5 bases). Germline V CDR1 and CDR2: MNHEY, SVGEGT. V lost 2 bases to trimming and J lost 1 base, with 8 bases between them. The CDR3 length is 14 residues. CDR3 coding DNA: TGTGCCAGCAGTTACGACCGGGGCCAAGAGACCCAGTACTTC. Translation: CASSYDRGQETQYF.

The genes are TRBV5-8 and TRBJ1-4, with D hard to call. Trimming cost V 1 base and J 8 bases, with 12 bases left between them. Per germline, CDR1 SGHTS and CDR2 YDEGEE. This CDR3 has 14 amino acids. CDR3 protein: CASSLWQVGEKLFF. CDR3 DNA: TGTGCCAGCAGCTTGTGGCAGGTCGGGGAAAAACTGTTTTTT.

This clone was seen repeatedly, ten times or more. The chain couples TRBV30 to TRBJ2-1, with 10 bases that match TRBD2. CDR1 is GTSNPN and CDR2 is SVGIG in the germline V gene (reference sequence). This CDR3 has 14 amino acids. Unmatched junction bases numbered 7, after V lost 4 bases and J lost 7 bases. CDR3 bases: TGTGCCTGGAATAGGCTAGCGGGAGCAAATGAGCAGTTCTTC. Translating gives CAWNRLAGANEQFF.

This clone has ten or more counts. This sequence joins TRBV19 and TRBJ2-7; 13 nucleotides agree with TRBD2. The V and J ends lost 4 bases and 2 bases, in that order; junction bases with no gene match: 11. CDR3 length: 18 amino acids. Germline V CDR1 and CDR2: LNHDA, SQIVND (reference sequence). The DNA of the CDR3 is TGTGCCAGTAGTACATCAAAAACCGGGACTAGCGGGACCTACGAGCAGTACTTC. Its translation is CASSTSKTGTSGTYEQYF.

V gene TRBV7-4 combines with J gene TRBJ1-3; no reliable D call. Deletions cut 4 bases from V and 4 bases from J, with 14 bases between. The germline gives CDR1 SGHVT, CDR2 SQSDAQ. This CDR3 has 15 amino acids. CDR3 DNA: TGTGCCAGCAGCTCCCAGAGATGGCAGGGAAACACCATATATTTT. Residues: CASSSQRWQGNTIYF.

This clone was detected only a few times. The chain employs TRBV10-1 and TRBJ2-3; 10 bases are a match to TRBD1. The CDR3 runs to 15 residues. The V gene's germline CDR1 is WNHNN and CDR2 SYGVQD (reference sequence). V was clipped by 2 bases and J by 2 bases; unmatched bases: 1. CDR3 sequence (DNA): TGCGCCAGCAGTGAGGGGACAGGGGACACAGATACGCAGTATTTT. This codes for CASSEGTGDTDTQYF.

There are a few counts of this clone. Lacking the conserved final phenylalanine or tryptophan, this CDR3 likely reflects a read error. The DNA is omitted, as the CDR3 cannot be located on it reliably, and the CDR3 follows TCRdb's listing. The rearrangement links TRBV7-2 to TRBJ2-7; the D call in the table, TRBD1, was not verified against the DNA. CDR1 and CDR2 (germline): SGHTA, FQGNSA. The length of the CDR3 is 8 amino acids, counting both ends. This CDR3 reads CASSLVTG.

The chain uses TRBV12-3 or TRBV12-4 and TRBJ1-6; D call uncertain. The V gene lost 7 bases and the J gene lost 0 bases, with 19 bases spanning the gap. CDR3 length: 18 amino acids. The CDR3 sequence: CASNPLGRRSSYNSPLHF. Here the CDR3 DNA reads TGTGCCAGCAACCCTCTTGGACGGAGGAGCTCCTATAATTCACCCCTCCACTTT.

This clone is labeled as medium-sized. V and J are TRBV6-1 and TRBJ2-7; 7 nucleotides line up with TRBD1. CDR1 is MNHNS, CDR2 SASEGT, per germline. V lost 4 bases and J lost 6; bases outside the gene matches: 6. CDR3 length: 13 amino acids. The CDR3 DNA reads TGTGCCAGCAGTGGGACAGGTTGGGGCGAGCAGTACTTC. Its translation: CASSGTGWGEQYF.